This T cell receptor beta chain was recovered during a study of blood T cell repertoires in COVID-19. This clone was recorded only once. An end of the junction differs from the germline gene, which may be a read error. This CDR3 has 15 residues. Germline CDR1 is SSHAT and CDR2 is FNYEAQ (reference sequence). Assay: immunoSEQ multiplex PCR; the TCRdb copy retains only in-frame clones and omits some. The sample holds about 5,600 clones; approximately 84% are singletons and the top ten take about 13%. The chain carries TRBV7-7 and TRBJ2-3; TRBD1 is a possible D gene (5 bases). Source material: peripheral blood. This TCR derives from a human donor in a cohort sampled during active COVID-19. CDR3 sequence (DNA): TGTGCTAGCAGCCCAACAGGTTCTAGCACAGATACGCAGTATTTT. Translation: CASSPTGSSTDTQYF.